Below, 30 T cell receptor beta chains from the same sample are listed, as sequenced in a study of T cells expressing NK-cell markers. TCRdb reprocessed the 5' RACE reads and reports one entry per CDR3 protein, with no DNA. This sample's table has about 260,000 distinct CDR3 sequences. The specimen sequenced was blood T cells: a sorted CD56 or NKG2C T cell subset, CD4+ or CD8+ T cells, or bulk PBMC T cells (not recorded which). Receptor source: a woman aged 18 to 75 in good health.

This chain uses TRBV6-2 or TRBV6-3 with TRBJ2-3; TCRdb names TRBD2, which stays unverified in the absence of DNA. The germline gives CDR1 MNHEY, CDR2 SVGEGT. CDR3 length equals 14 residues. The CDR3 region is CASKAGSSTDTQYF.

The V gene is TRBV12-3 or TRBV12-4, the J gene TRBJ1-5; TCRdb outputs TRBD1, but without DNA this stays unchecked. This CDR3 contains 15 residues. Here the CDR3 reads CASSLDTGYNQPQHF.

The chain links TRBV27 to TRBJ1-4. This CDR3 is built from 13 residues. Germline V gene lookup returns CDR1 MNHEY and CDR2 SMNVEV (reference sequence). The CDR3 region is CASSSSRGGGMFF.

The chain employs TRBV7-2 and TRBJ2-1; TCRdb names TRBD1, which stays unverified in the absence of DNA. This CDR3 is built from 11 residues. The germline gives CDR1 SGHTA, CDR2 FQGNSA. CDR3 residues: CASSLGHEQFF.

The chain uses TRBV20-1 and TRBJ2-1; TCRdb lists TRBD2, though no DNA is available to test this call. The CDR3 runs 14 residues. Germline loops: CDR1 DFQATT, CDR2 SNEGSKA (reference sequence). Here the CDR3 reads CSARPSGSYNEQFF.

The chain carries TRBV20-1 and TRBJ2-1; TCRdb's assignment of TRBD2 cannot be checked, as there is no DNA. The CDR3 loop spans 15 amino acids. Germline V gives CDR1 DFQATT, CDR2 SNEGSKA (reference sequence). The CDR3 reads CSATLAGRLEIEQFF.

The chain recombines TRBV12-3 or TRBV12-4 with TRBJ1-2. The CDR3 extends over 12 amino acids. The CDR3 here is CASTDRYHGYTF.

This sequence joins TRBV20-1 and TRBJ2-5; the TCRdb call, TRBD2, lacks DNA for checking. The CDR3 extends over 15 amino acids. The germline V gene encodes CDR1 DFQATT and CDR2 SNEGSKA (reference sequence). CDR3 region: CSAKSASQYQETQYF.

J is TRBJ2-2 and V is TRBV7-3; absent DNA, TCRdb's TRBD2 call cannot be checked. The CDR3 is made up of 13 amino acids. Germline values: CDR1 SGHTA, CDR2 FQGTGA. CDR3 sequence: CASSLRGSGELFF.

V usage is TRBV27 and J usage is TRBJ2-6; TCRdb proposes TRBD2, but this gene call is untestable without DNA. This CDR3 is 20 amino acids long. Germline V gene lookup returns CDR1 MNHEY and CDR2 SMNVEV (reference sequence). CDR3 amino acids: CASSLLGLAEASSGANVLTF.

The rearrangement uses TRBV24-1 and TRBJ2-1; TCRdb indicates TRBD2, and absent DNA this call remains unverified. Germline V CDR1 and CDR2: KGHDR, SFDVKD. The CDR3 loop spans 15 amino acids. The CDR3 here is CATSDPGTTSNEQFF.

CDR3 residues: CSYPGLGTDTQYF. The V call is TRBV20-1, the J call TRBJ2-3; the TRBD1 assignment by TCRdb is unverifiable without DNA. Germline CDR1 DFQATT, CDR2 SNEGSKA (reference sequence). The length of the CDR3 is 13 residues.

The chain joins TRBV9 to TRBJ2-2; TCRdb's D gene call, TRBD2, goes unchecked for lack of DNA. The germline V gene encodes CDR1 SGDLS and CDR2 YYNGEE. The CDR3 loop spans 17 amino acids. This CDR3 reads CASSPHTGREGTGELFF.

The V gene is TRBV6-2 or TRBV6-3, the J gene TRBJ2-3; TCRdb outputs TRBD2, but without DNA this stays unchecked. CDR1 and CDR2 (germline): MNHEY, SVGEGT. This CDR3 spans 13 amino acids. The CDR3 protein is CASRESSTDTQYF.

The CDR3 region is CASSQAGGGWNSPLHF. The chain couples TRBV4-1 to TRBJ1-6. The CDR3 loop spans 16 amino acids. Germline V gene data show CDR1 as MGHRA and CDR2 as YSYEKL.

The genes are TRBV5-1 and TRBJ2-1; TCRdb picks TRBD1, but there is no DNA to check that call. Germline CDR1 is SGHRS and CDR2 is YFSETQ. The CDR3 is 13 amino acids. Here the CDR3 reads CASSFIGGNEQFF.

The rearrangement uses TRBV25-1 and TRBJ2-3. The V gene's germline CDR1 is MGHDK and CDR2 SYGVNS. This CDR3 is built from 11 residues. CDR3 residues: CASSVLDTQYF.

The chain recombines TRBV2 with TRBJ2-1; without DNA, the TCRdb call of TRBD2 cannot be checked. This CDR3 region has 15 residues. Per germline, CDR1 SNHLY and CDR2 FYNNEI. CDR3 sequence: CASSSAGGLYNEQFF.

The chain is built from TRBV20-1 and TRBJ2-7; TCRdb lists TRBD1, though no DNA is available to test this call. The CDR3 contains 14 residues. Germline CDR1 reads DFQATT; CDR2 reads SNEGSKA (reference sequence). The CDR3: CSAPLIGVGDEQYF.

The rearrangement joins TRBV30 to TRBJ2-1; without DNA, the TCRdb call of TRBD2 cannot be checked. CDR1 and CDR2 from the germline V gene are GTSNPN and SVGIG (reference sequence). CDR3 size: 14 residues. The CDR3 spells CCSGRASDACEQFF. Full variable domain (remainder filled in from reference TRBV30 and TRBJ2-1): SQTIHQWPATLVQPVGSPLSLECTVEGTSNPNLYWYRQAAGRGLQLLFYSVGIGQISSEVPQNLSASRPQDRQFILSSKKLLLSDSGFYLCCSGRASDACEQFFGPGTRLTVL.

The chain uses TRBV25-1 and TRBJ2-3; TCRdb's D gene call, TRBD1, goes unchecked for lack of DNA. The CDR3 consists of 13 residues. The germline gives CDR1 MGHDK, CDR2 SYGVNS. The CDR3 region is CASSLTGPDTQYF.

The chain uses TRBV18 and TRBJ2-5; the D gene TCRdb calls, TRBD1, cannot be checked with no DNA. This CDR3 comprises 13 residues. Germline V lookup: CDR1 KGHSH, CDR2 LQKENI. The CDR3 loop reads CASSAAPGETQYF.

The rearrangement uses TRBV6-1 and TRBJ2-1; no DNA is available, so the TRBD1 call from TCRdb remains unchecked. The CDR3 is made up of 15 amino acids. CDR1 is MNHNS and CDR2 is SASEGT in the germline V gene. CDR3 protein: CASSPGRGAYNEQFF.

The chain carries TRBV5-1 and TRBJ1-1; TCRdb returns TRBD1, unconfirmable since there is no DNA. Germline CDR1 reads SGHRS; CDR2 reads YFSETQ. The CDR3 length is 14 residues. The CDR3 reads CASSLVGGEAEAFF.

This rearrangement joins TRBV11-2 to TRBJ2-2. This CDR3 spans 14 amino acids. Germline CDR1 SGHAT, CDR2 FQNNGV. CDR3 region: CASSLRTGTGELFF.

This chain links TRBV10-3 with TRBJ2-5. CDR1 is ENHRY, CDR2 SYGVKD, per germline. This CDR3 has 15 residues. This CDR3 is CTISESADSRQTQYF.

The rearrangement joins TRBV7-2 to TRBJ1-1; lacking DNA, the TRBD1 call made by TCRdb goes unchecked. The CDR3 consists of 15 residues. Germline-derived CDR1 and CDR2 are SGHTA and FQGNSA. CDR3 protein: CASSPLGRLNTEAFF. The whole variable domain, filled in from reference TRBV7-2 and TRBJ1-1, reads GAGVSQSPSNKVTEKGKDVELRCDPISGHTALYWYRQSLGQGLEFLIYFQGNSAPDKSGLPSDRFSAERTGGSVSTLTIQRTQQEDSAVYLCASSPLGRLNTEAFFGQGTRLTVV.

The rearrangement uses TRBV29-1 and TRBJ2-3; the TCRdb D gene call, TRBD1, has no DNA to confirm it. Germline-derived CDR1 and CDR2 are SQVTM and ANQGSEA. The CDR3 length is 13 residues. CDR3: CSVRGDAGGTQYF.

J is TRBJ2-1 and V is TRBV12-3 or TRBV12-4; TCRdb outputs TRBD2, but without DNA this stays unchecked. This CDR3 region has 13 residues. The CDR3 spells CASRPDGTSWAFF.

This sequence joins TRBV7-2 and TRBJ2-7. The CDR3 extends over 14 amino acids. Looked up from germline, CDR1 is SGHTA and CDR2 is FQGNSA. CDR3 residues: CASSLDRGSYEQYF.